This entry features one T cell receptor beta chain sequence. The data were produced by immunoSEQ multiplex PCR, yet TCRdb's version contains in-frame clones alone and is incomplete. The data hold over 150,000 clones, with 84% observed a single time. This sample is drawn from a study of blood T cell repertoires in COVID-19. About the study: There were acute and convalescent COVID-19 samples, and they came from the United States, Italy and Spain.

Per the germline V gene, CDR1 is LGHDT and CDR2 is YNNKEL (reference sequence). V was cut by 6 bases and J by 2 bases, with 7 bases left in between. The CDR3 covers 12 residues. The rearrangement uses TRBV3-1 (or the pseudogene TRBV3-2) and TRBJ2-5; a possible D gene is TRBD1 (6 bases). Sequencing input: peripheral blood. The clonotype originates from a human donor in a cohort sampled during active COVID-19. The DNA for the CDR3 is TGTGCCAGCAGAGGGGGTCAAGAGACCCAGTACTTC. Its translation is CASRGGQETQYF.